This TCR beta chain was obtained from a study of blood T cell repertoires in COVID-19. The wider study: The origin of the acute and convalescent COVID-19 samples was the United States, Italy and Spain.

Recovered status applied to Cohort 3 donors who had two consecutive negative PCRs. It also applied to those with clearance or with symptom resolution. Profiling relied on immunoSEQ multiplex PCR, and the TCRdb table lists in-frame clones only, not all of them. The sample holds 200,000 to 250,000 clones, 80% to 85% seen once. There are 15 residues in the CDR3. The V segment lost 3 bases and the J segment 6 bases; nucleotides outside the gene matches: 1. CDR1 is SNHLY and CDR2 is FYNNEI in the germline V gene. This rearrangement joins TRBV2 to TRBJ2-1; 14 nucleotides match TRBD2. The source of this sequence is a middle-aged woman who had recovered from COVID-19. The sample consisted of PBMCs or T cells enriched from blood (not recorded which). The CDR3 nucleotides read TGTGCCAGCAGTGACGGGACTAGCGGGAGCAATGAGCAGTTCTTC. Translated, it gives CASSDGTSGSNEQFF.